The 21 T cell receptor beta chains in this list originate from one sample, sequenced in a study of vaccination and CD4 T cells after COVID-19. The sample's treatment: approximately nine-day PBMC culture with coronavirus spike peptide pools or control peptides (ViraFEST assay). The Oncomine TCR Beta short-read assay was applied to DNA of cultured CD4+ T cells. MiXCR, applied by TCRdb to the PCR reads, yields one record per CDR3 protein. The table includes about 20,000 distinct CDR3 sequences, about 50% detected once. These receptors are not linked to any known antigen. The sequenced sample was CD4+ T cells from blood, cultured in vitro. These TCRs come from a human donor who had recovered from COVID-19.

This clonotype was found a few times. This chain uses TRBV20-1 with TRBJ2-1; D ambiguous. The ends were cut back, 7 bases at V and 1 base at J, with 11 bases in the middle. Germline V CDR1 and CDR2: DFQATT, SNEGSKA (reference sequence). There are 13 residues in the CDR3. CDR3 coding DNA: TGCAGTGGACGGGCGGAATCCTACAATGAGCAGTTCTTC. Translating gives CSGRAESYNEQFF.

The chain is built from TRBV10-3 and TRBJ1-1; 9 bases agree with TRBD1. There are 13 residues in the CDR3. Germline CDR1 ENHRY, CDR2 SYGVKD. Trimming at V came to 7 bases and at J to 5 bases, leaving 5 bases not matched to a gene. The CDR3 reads CAITPTGGTEAFF. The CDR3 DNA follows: TGTGCCATCACCCCGACAGGGGGAACTGAAGCTTTCTTT.

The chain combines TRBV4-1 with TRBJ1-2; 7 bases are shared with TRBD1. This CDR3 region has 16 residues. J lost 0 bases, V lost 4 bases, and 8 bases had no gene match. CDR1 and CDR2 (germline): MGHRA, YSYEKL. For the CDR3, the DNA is TGCGCCAGCAGCCCTATACCGGGACAGTCTAACTATGGCTACACCTTC. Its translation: CASSPIPGQSNYGYTF.

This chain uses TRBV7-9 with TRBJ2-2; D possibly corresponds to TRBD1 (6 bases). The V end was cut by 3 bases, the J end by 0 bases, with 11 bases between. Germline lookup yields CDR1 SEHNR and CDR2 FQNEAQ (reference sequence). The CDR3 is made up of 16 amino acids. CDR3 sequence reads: CASSFVYRANTGELFF. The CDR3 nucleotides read TGTGCCAGCAGCTTCGTTTACAGGGCGAACACCGGGGAGCTGTTTTTT.

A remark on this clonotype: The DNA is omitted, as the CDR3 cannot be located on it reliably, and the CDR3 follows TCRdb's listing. This CDR3 reads CASTSGRRQYF. The chain is built from TRBV19 and TRBJ2-3; no DNA check was done on the table's D call, TRBD1. The CDR3 totals 11 residues, both ends included. The germline CDR1 and CDR2 sequences are LNHDA and SQIVND (reference sequence).

DNA of the CDR3: TGCGCCAGCAGTACCTCGGCACACTACGAGCAGTACTTC. As protein: CASSTSAHYEQYF. The chain combines TRBV5-1 with TRBJ2-7; D is ambiguous. This CDR3 contains 13 residues. CDR1 SGHRS and CDR2 YFSETQ come from the germline V gene. V lost 5 bases to trimming and J lost 3 bases, with 12 bases between them.

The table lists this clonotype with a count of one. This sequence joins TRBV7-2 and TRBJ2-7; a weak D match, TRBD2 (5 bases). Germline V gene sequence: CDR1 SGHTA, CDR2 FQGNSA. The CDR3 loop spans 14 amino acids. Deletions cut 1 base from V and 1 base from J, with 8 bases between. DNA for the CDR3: TGTGCCAGCAGCTTAGAGCGGCAGTCCTACGAGCAGTACTTC. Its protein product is CASSLERQSYEQYF. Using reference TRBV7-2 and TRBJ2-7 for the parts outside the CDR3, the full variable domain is GAGVSQSPSNKVTEKGKDVELRCDPISGHTALYWYRQSLGQGLEFLIYFQGNSAPDKSGLPSDRFSAERTGGSVSTLTIQRTQQEDSAVYLCASSLERQSYEQYFGPGTRLTVT.

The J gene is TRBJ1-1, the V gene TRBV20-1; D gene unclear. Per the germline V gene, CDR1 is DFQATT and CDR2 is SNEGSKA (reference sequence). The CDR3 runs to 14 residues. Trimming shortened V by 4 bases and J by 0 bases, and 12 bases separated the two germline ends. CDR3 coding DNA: TGCAGTGCTACTAAGGGCCGGTTGAACACTGAAGCTTTCTTT. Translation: CSATKGRLNTEAFF.

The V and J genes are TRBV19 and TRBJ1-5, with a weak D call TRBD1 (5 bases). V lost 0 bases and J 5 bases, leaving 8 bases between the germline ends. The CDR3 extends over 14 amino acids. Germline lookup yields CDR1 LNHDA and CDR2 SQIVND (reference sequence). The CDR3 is CASSIEGAHQPQHF. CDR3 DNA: TGTGCCAGTAGTATAGAAGGGGCCCATCAGCCCCAGCATTTT. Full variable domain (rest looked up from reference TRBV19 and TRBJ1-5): DGGITQSPKYLFRKEGQNVTLSCEQNLNHDAMYWYRQDPGQGLRLIYYSQIVNDFQKGDIAEGYSVSREKKESFPLTVTSAQKNPTAFYLCASSIEGAHQPQHFGDGTRLSIL.

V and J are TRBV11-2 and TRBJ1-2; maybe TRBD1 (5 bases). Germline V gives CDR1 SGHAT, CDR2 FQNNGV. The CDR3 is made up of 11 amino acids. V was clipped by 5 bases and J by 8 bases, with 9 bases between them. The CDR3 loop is CASSPGEGYTF. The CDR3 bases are TGTGCCAGCAGCCCGGGGGAAGGCTACACCTTC. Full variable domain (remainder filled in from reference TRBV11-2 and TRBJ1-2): EAGVAQSPRYKIIEKRQSVAFWCNPISGHATLYWYQQILGQGPKLLIQFQNNGVVDDSQLPKDRFSAERLKGVDSTLKIQPAKLEDSAVYLCASSPGEGYTFGSGTRLTVV.

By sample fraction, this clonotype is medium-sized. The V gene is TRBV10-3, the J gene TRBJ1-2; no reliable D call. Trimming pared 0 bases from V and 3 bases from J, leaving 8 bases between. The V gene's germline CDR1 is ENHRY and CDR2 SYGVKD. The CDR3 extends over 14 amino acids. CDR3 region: CAISESGKDYGYTF. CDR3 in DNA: TGTGCCATCAGTGAGTCGGGGAAGGACTATGGCTACACCTTC.

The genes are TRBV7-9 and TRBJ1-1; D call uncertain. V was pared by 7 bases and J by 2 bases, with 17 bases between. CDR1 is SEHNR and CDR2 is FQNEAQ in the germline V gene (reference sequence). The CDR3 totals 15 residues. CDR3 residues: CASTSPGQSNTEAFF. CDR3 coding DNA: TGTGCCAGCACCTCACCTGGGCAATCTAACACTGAAGCTTTCTTT. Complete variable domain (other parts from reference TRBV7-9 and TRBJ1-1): DTGVSQNPRHKITKRGQNVTFRCDPISEHNRLYWYRQTLGQGPEFLTYFQNEAQLEKSRLLSDRFSAERPKGSFSTLEIQRTEQGDSAMYLCASTSPGQSNTEAFFGQGTRLTVV.

DNA for the CDR3: TGCAGTGCGTTTCCTCTGGGGGGTGGGAAGGGCGAGCAGTACTTC. This encodes CSAFPLGGGKGEQYF. This chain uses TRBV20-1 with TRBJ2-7; tentatively, D is TRBD2 (6 bases). V was pared by 6 bases and J by 6 bases, with 24 bases between. The CDR3 is made up of 15 amino acids. Germline CDR1 reads DFQATT; CDR2 reads SNEGSKA (reference sequence).

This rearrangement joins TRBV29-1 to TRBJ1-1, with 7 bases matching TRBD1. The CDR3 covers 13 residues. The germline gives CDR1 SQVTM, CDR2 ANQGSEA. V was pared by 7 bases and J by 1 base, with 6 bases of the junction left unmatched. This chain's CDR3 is CSAGRQGNTEAFF. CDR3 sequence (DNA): TGCAGCGCTGGGAGACAGGGGAACACTGAAGCTTTCTTT. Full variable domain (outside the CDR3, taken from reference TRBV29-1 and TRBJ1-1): SAVISQKPSRDICQRGTSLTIQCQVDSQVTMMFWYRQQPGQSLTLIATANQGSEATYESGFVIDKFPISRPNLTFSTLTVSNMSPEDSSIYLCSAGRQGNTEAFFGQGTRLTVV.

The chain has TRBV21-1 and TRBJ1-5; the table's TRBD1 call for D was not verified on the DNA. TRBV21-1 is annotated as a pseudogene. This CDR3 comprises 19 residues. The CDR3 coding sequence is TGTGCCAGCAGCAAAGGGGATTGGGACAGGGAAGGACGGAGTCAGCCCCAGCATTTT. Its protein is CASSKGDWDREGRSQPQHF.

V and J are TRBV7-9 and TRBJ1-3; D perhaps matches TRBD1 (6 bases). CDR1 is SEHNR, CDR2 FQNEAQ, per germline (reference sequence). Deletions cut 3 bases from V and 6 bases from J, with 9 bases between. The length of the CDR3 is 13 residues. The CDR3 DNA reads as TGTGCCAGCAGCTTGGGGGCTTTAAACACCATATATTTT. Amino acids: CASSLGALNTIYF.

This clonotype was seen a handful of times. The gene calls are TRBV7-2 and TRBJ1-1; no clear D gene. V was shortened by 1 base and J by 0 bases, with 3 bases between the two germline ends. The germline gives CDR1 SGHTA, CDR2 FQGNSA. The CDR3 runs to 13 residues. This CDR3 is CASSLVVNTEAFF. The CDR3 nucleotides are TGTGCCAGCAGCTTAGTTGTGAACACTGAAGCTTTCTTT.

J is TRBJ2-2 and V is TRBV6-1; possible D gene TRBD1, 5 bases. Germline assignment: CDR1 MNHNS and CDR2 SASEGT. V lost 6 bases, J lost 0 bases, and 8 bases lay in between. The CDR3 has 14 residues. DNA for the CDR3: TGTGCCAGCAGAGGACACGCGAACACCGGGGAGCTGTTTTTT. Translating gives CASRGHANTGELFF.

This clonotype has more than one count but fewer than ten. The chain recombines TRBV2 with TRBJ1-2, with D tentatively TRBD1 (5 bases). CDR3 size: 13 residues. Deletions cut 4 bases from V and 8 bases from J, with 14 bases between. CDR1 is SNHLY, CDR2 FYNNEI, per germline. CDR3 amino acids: CASSGGSLGGYTF. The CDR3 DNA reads TGTGCCAGCAGTGGGGGGAGCTTGGGCGGCTACACCTTC.

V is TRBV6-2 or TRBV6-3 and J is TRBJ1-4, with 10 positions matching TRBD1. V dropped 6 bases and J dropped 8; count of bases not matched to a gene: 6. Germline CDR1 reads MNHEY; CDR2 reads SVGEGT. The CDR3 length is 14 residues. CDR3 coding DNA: TGTGCCAGCAGGCTCGGGACAGGGGACGAAAAACTGTTTTTT. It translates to CASRLGTGDEKLFF.

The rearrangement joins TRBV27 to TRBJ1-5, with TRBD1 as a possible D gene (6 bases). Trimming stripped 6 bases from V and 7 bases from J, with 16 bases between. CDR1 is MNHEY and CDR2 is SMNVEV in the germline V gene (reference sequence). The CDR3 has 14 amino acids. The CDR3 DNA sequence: TGTGCCAGCAGGCTAACAGGGTACGGGCAGCCCCAGCATTTT. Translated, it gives CASRLTGYGQPQHF.